This entry lists 30 T cell receptor beta chains sequenced from one sample in a study of blood T cells in healthy people across ages. A J-beta primer mix and a sample-barcoded 5' primer were used in a second PCR of about 7 to 12 cycles. Each CDR3 protein is one row after TCRdb ran MiXCR on the 5' RACE reads. The sample lists hundreds of thousands of distinct CDR3 sequences, roughly 44% occurring once. The sequencing input was blood. All receptors come from a man in his 60s in good health.

This clonotype was seen a handful of times. This chain links TRBV12-5 with TRBJ2-1, with 8 nucleotides matching TRBD1. This CDR3 spans 14 amino acids. Germline CDR1 is LGHNT and CDR2 is FRNRAP. V trimming: 1 base; J trimming: 9 bases; junction bases outside the gene matches: 5. For the CDR3, the DNA is TGTGCTAGTGGTTTGGGACAGGGGAGTAGTGAGCAGTTCTTC. Its protein product is CASGLGQGSSEQFF.

The chain joins TRBV4-3 to TRBJ2-7, with 8 bases matching TRBD1. The CDR3 covers 16 residues. The J segment lost 7 bases and the V segment lost 0 bases, leaving 11 bases of the junction unmatched. Germline CDR1 reads LGHNA; CDR2 reads YSLEER. DNA for the CDR3: TGCGCCAGCAGCCAAGATCCACGGACAGGGTTTTGGGAGCAGTACTTC. This codes for CASSQDPRTGFWEQYF.

This chain joins TRBV12-3 or TRBV12-4 and TRBJ2-7; tentatively, D is TRBD1 (5 bases). With 4 bases removed from V and 6 bases from J, the gap between germline ends came to 13 bases. This CDR3 has 13 residues. Written as DNA, the CDR3 is TGTGCCAGCAGTTCGATGGACAAGCTCGAGCAGTACTTC. Its translation is CASSSMDKLEQYF.

In its sample, this clonotype was seen a few times. This rearrangement joins TRBV4-3 to TRBJ2-7, with D perhaps given as TRBD1 or TRBD2 (5 bases each). The CDR3 has 15 residues. Looked up from germline, CDR1 is LGHNA and CDR2 is YSLEER. Trimming took 2 bases from V and 2 from J, leaving 13 bases between them. The CDR3 DNA follows: TGCGCCAGCAGCCAACAGGCGAGGGGCGCCTACGAGCAGTACTTC. Translating gives CASSQQARGAYEQYF.

This clonotype has a handful of counts. The V call is TRBV28, the J call TRBJ2-4, with unresolved D. Trimming removed 3 bases at V and 0 bases at J, with 6 bases between. CDR1 is MDHEN and CDR2 is SYDVKM in the germline V gene. The length of the CDR3 is 14 residues. CDR3 nucleotides: TGTGCCAGCAGTTTGATACAAGCCAAAAACATTCAGTACTTC. Its protein is CASSLIQAKNIQYF.

This chain uses TRBV7-9 with TRBJ2-2; the match to TRBD2 covers 7 bases. CDR1 is SEHNR and CDR2 is FQNEAQ in the germline V gene (reference sequence). The CDR3 is made up of 19 amino acids. Losses at the gene ends were 5 bases for V and 7 bases for J; bases not matched to a gene: 22. This chain's CDR3 is CASSPDVAGVPPGVGELFF. The CDR3 DNA is TGTGCCAGCAGCCCAGACGTGGCGGGGGTCCCACCGGGTGTCGGGGAGCTGTTTTTT.

This clonotype came up a few times. The chain has TRBV20-1 and TRBJ2-3; 13 nucleotides agree with TRBD2. This CDR3 comprises 18 residues. CDR1 DFQATT and CDR2 SNEGSKA come from the germline V gene (reference sequence). Trimming took 4 bases from V and 0 from J; bases not matched to a gene: 10. CDR3 amino acids: CSATGTSGDETSTDTQYF. Written as DNA, the CDR3 is TGCAGTGCTACCGGGACTAGCGGGGATGAGACTAGCACAGATACGCAGTATTTT.

As DNA, the CDR3 is TGCGCCAGCAGCCACAGACGGGAGACCCAGTACTTC. Translating it yields CASSHRRETQYF. The chain has TRBV4-1 and TRBJ2-5; D call uncertain. The germline V gene has CDR1 MGHRA and CDR2 YSYEKL. Trimming removed 3 bases at V and 5 bases at J, with 7 bases between. The CDR3 totals 12 residues.

In its sample, this clonotype was seen a few times. The J gene is TRBJ1-1, the V gene TRBV3-1; tentative D call: TRBD1 (6 bases). The V gene's germline CDR1 is LGHDT and CDR2 YNNKEL (reference sequence). The CDR3 sequence is 14 residues long. The V gene lost 5 bases and the J gene lost 5 bases, with 15 bases spanning the gap. Here the CDR3 reads CASSYPGGGTEAFF. The CDR3 DNA follows: TGTGCCAGCAGCTACCCGGGAGGGGGGACTGAAGCTTTCTTT.

The gene calls are TRBV7-9 and TRBJ2-4; 12 bases align to TRBD2. The assigned J gene may be wrong: the sequence end matches TRBJ2-5 better. Germline V gives CDR1 SEHNR, CDR2 FQNEAQ (reference sequence). This CDR3 comprises 16 residues. CDR3 in DNA: TGTGCCAGCAGCTTTGTTCAACTAGCGGGGGGTGAGACCCAGTACTTC. Encoded protein: CASSFVQLAGGETQYF.

This clonotype came up many times. The CDR3 reads CSVEVRDRDNYGYTF. For the CDR3, the DNA is TGCAGCGTTGAAGTGCGGGACAGGGATAACTATGGCTACACCTTC. This chain uses TRBV29-1 with TRBJ1-2, with 9 bases aligning to TRBD1. V gave up 1 base and J gave up 1 base; unmatched junction bases: 4. Germline V lookup: CDR1 SQVTM, CDR2 ANQGSEA. This CDR3 has 15 residues.

This chain connects TRBV12-3 or TRBV12-4 to TRBJ2-7; 11 bases map to TRBD2. The CDR3 runs 14 residues. V lost 6 bases to trimming and J lost 6 bases; unmatched junction nucleotides: 7. CDR3 DNA sequence: TGTGCCAGCAGCCGGACGGGACTAGCGGTCGAGCAGTACTTC. Protein: CASSRTGLAVEQYF.

This clonotype turned up a few times. This sequence joins TRBV4-3 and TRBJ2-1; D is uncertain. Germline lookup yields CDR1 LGHNA and CDR2 YSLEER. The CDR3 length is 11 residues. The V end was cut by 1 base, the J end by 9 bases, with 4 bases between. DNA for the CDR3: TGCGCCAGCAGCCAAGGTTCTGAGCAGTTCTTC. Translating gives CASSQGSEQFF.

This clonotype appeared a single time. One end of the junction does not line up with germline, which may come from a read error. The V call is TRBV20-1, the J call TRBJ1-3; 7 bases agree with TRBD1. Germline V gives CDR1 DFQATT, CDR2 SNEGSKA (reference sequence). The CDR3 runs 16 residues. CDR3 DNA: TGCAGTGCTAGCTCCGGGACAGCCACCCTCGGAAACACCACATATTTT. Its translation is CSASSGTATLGNTTYF.

This rearrangement joins TRBV4-3 to TRBJ2-3; TRBD2 might be the D (5 bases). From germline, CDR1 is LGHNA and CDR2 YSLEER. V lost 0 bases to trimming and J lost 8 bases, with 27 bases between them. The CDR3 runs to 19 residues. The CDR3 loop is CASSQDLGWASARRGTQYF. As DNA, the CDR3 is TGCGCCAGCAGCCAAGATCTAGGCTGGGCCAGTGCCAGACGGGGTACGCAGTATTTT.

The DNA for the CDR3 is TGTGCCAGCGGCGGGAGGATCGGAGAGACCCAGTACTTC. Translation: CASGGRIGETQYF. This sequence joins TRBV7-2 and TRBJ2-5; 8 nucleotides align to TRBD2. CDR1 SGHTA and CDR2 FQGNSA come from the germline V gene. CDR3 length: 13 amino acids. Germline trimming cut 8 bases from V and 4 bases from J; bases unmatched to any gene: 6. The full variable domain, completed using reference TRBV7-2 and TRBJ2-5, is GAGVSQSPSNKVTEKGKDVELRCDPISGHTALYWYRQSLGQGLEFLIYFQGNSAPDKSGLPSDRFSAERTGGSVSTLTIQRTQQEDSAVYLCASGGRIGETQYFGPGTRLLVL.

The rearrangement uses TRBV11-3 and TRBJ2-2; D perhaps matches TRBD2 (5 bases). V gave up 5 bases and J gave up 2 bases, with 12 bases separating them. Per the germline V gene, CDR1 is SGHNT and CDR2 is YENEEA. The CDR3 has 15 amino acids. The CDR3 here is CASSRGTLNTGELFF. The CDR3 region has the DNA TGTGCCAGCAGCCGGGGTACCTTAAACACCGGGGAGCTGTTTTTT. Full variable domain (missing parts from reference TRBV11-3 and TRBJ2-2): EAGVVQSPRYKIIEKKQPVAFWCNPISGHNTLYWYLQNLGQGPELLIRYENEEAVDDSQLPKDRFSAERLKGVDSTLKIQPAELGDSAVYLCASSRGTLNTGELFFGEGSRLTVL.

This clonotype came up a few times. The rearrangement links TRBV14 to TRBJ2-2; D not certain. Germline CDR1 SGHDN, CDR2 FVKESK. The CDR3 contains 13 residues. V lost 4 bases to trimming and J lost 4 bases, with 7 bases between them. Here the CDR3 DNA reads TGTGCCAGCAGCCTAACAGTCACCGGGGAGCTGTTTTTT. It codes for CASSLTVTGELFF. Full variable domain (missing parts from reference TRBV14 and TRBJ2-2): EAGVTQFPSHSVIEKGQTVTLRCDPISGHDNLYWYRRVMGKEIKFLLHFVKESKQDESGMPNNRFLAERTGGTYSTLKVQPAELEDSGVYFCASSLTVTGELFFGEGSRLTVL.

The chain is built from TRBV7-2 and TRBJ2-5, with a tentative D call TRBD1 (5 bases). The CDR3 is 14 residues long. Trimming removed 5 bases from V and 1 base from J, with 11 bases in between. Germline CDR1 SGHTA, CDR2 FQGNSA. The CDR3 spells CASSVGPTQETQYF. As DNA, the CDR3 is TGTGCCAGCAGCGTGGGGCCAACCCAAGAGACCCAGTACTTC.

The table lists this clonotype with a few counts. The chain links TRBV7-2 to TRBJ2-3; D uncertain. The CDR3 length is 13 residues. Germline lookup yields CDR1 SGHTA and CDR2 FQGNSA. The V end lost 1 base, the J end lost 2 bases, and 4 bases lay between the germline ends. This CDR3 is CASSLDITDTQYF. CDR3 coding DNA: TGTGCCAGCAGCTTAGACATCACAGATACGCAGTATTTT.

This sequence joins TRBV12-5 and TRBJ2-1, with D possibly matching TRBD1 (6 bases). The J call may be faulty, since TRBJ2-7 better matches the DNA end. Germline-derived CDR1 and CDR2 are LGHNT and FRNRAP. The CDR3 totals 13 residues. The CDR3 DNA reads as TGTGCTAGTGGTTTAAACAGGGAATACGAGCAGTACTTC. It codes for CASGLNREYEQYF.

J is TRBJ2-7 and V is TRBV20-1; 7 bases fit TRBD1. Trimming cost V 2 bases and J 4 bases; bases outside gene matches: 14. The CDR3 extends over 16 amino acids. Per the germline V gene, CDR1 is DFQATT and CDR2 is SNEGSKA (reference sequence). The CDR3 coding sequence is TGCAGTGCTAGAAGTGTTGAGGGGGCTGAAGAGTACGAGCAGTACTTC. Its translation: CSARSVEGAEEYEQYF.

The table lists this clonotype with a few counts. The chain uses TRBV12-3 or TRBV12-4 and TRBJ2-1; weak D call: TRBD1 (5 bases). This CDR3 comprises 11 residues. Trimming removed 3 bases from V and 12 bases from J, with 9 bases in between. Here the CDR3 reads CASSFRQGQFF. Written as DNA, the CDR3 is TGTGCCAGCAGTTTCCGGCAGGGGCAGTTCTTC.

The chain recombines TRBV5-1 with TRBJ2-7; 7 bases are a match to TRBD2. The V and J ends lost 0 bases and 2 bases, in that order; junction bases with no gene match: 5. Germline values: CDR1 SGHRS, CDR2 YFSETQ. The CDR3 has 15 residues. DNA for the CDR3: TGCGCCAGCAGCTTGGCCCCTAGCGGTACCTACGAGCAGTACTTC. Protein sequence: CASSLAPSGTYEQYF.

The CDR3 nucleotides are TGTGCCAGCAGCCTGATTGGTACAGGGAGACAAGAGACCCAGTACTTC. Translating it yields CASSLIGTGRQETQYF. The V call is TRBV11-3, the J call TRBJ2-5; D might be TRBD1 (6 bases). Germline-derived CDR1 and CDR2 are SGHNT and YENEEA. Deletions cut 5 bases from V and 2 bases from J, with 18 bases between. The CDR3 extends over 16 amino acids.

Many counts were recorded for this clonotype. The chain couples TRBV7-2 to TRBJ1-2, with D hard to call. The CDR3 sequence is 12 residues long. Deletions cut 0 bases from V and 5 bases from J, with 4 bases between. Germline assignment: CDR1 SGHTA and CDR2 FQGNSA. The chain's CDR3 is CASSLAGYGYTF. In nucleotides, the CDR3 is TGTGCCAGCAGCTTAGCGGGTTATGGCTACACCTTC.

The chain links TRBV2 to TRBJ2-6, with a possible D match to TRBD2 (6 bases). The CDR3 contains 15 residues. Germline lookup yields CDR1 SNHLY and CDR2 FYNNEI. V lost 7 bases, J lost 7 bases, and 17 bases lay in between. CDR3 sequence: CASTGERSFANVLTF. As DNA, the CDR3 is TGTGCCAGCACGGGGGAGCGGAGTTTCGCCAACGTCCTGACTTTC.

This clonotype turned up a few times. The chain is built from TRBV7-2 and TRBJ2-1; TRBD2 aligns across 15 bases. V trimming: 2 bases; J trimming: 10 bases; junction bases outside the gene matches: 6. CDR1 is SGHTA, CDR2 FQGNSA, per germline. CDR3 length equals 16 residues. CDR3 sequence (DNA): TGTGCCAGCAGCTTATTCGGGACTAGCGGGGGGAGGGAGCAGTTCTTC. Translation gives CASSLFGTSGGREQFF.

Only a few counts were recorded for this clonotype. The genes are TRBV20-1 and TRBJ1-2; D unresolved. The CDR3 has 13 amino acids. The ends were cut back, 6 bases at V and 2 bases at J, with 13 bases in the middle. CDR1 DFQATT and CDR2 SNEGSKA come from the germline V gene (reference sequence). The CDR3 DNA follows: TGCAGTGCCAAGACCGGACGGAACTATGGCTACACCTTC. It codes for CSAKTGRNYGYTF.

The rearrangement links TRBV4-3 to TRBJ1-2; 7 bases map to TRBD1. The trim removed 9 bases at V and 7 bases at J, leaving 14 bases unmatched. Germline CDR1 and CDR2: LGHNA and YSLEER. The CDR3 is 14 residues long. This CDR3 reads CASNMADRSGGYTF. For the CDR3, the DNA is TGCGCCAGTAACATGGCGGACAGGTCTGGTGGCTACACCTTC.